Below, 27 T cell receptor beta chains from the same sample are listed, as sequenced in a study of T cell changes during pregnancy in multiple sclerosis. TCRdb's copy holds only in-frame clones and misses some; the assay was immunoSEQ multiplex PCR. Of tens of thousands of clones in the sample, 80% to 95% are singletons; the top ten hold roughly 2.8%. The specimen was peripheral blood, collected in the third trimester of pregnancy. Receptors were obtained from a female donor in good health, enrolled as a control in a pregnancy study.

The genes are TRBV19 and TRBJ1-4; 8 nucleotides align to TRBD1. Trimming at V came to 4 bases and at J to 8 bases, leaving 6 bases not matched to a gene. CDR1 LNHDA and CDR2 SQIVND come from the germline V gene (reference sequence). This CDR3 has 14 residues. The CDR3: CASSKGGQEEKLFF. The CDR3 nucleotides are TGTGCCAGTAGTAAAGGGGGACAGGAGGAAAAACTGTTTTTT. The full variable domain, with the rest looked up from reference TRBV19 and TRBJ1-4, is DGGITQSPKYLFRKEGQNVTLSCEQNLNHDAMYWYRQDPGQGLRLIYYSQIVNDFQKGDIAEGYSVSREKKESFPLTVTSAQKNPTAFYLCASSKGGQEEKLFFGSGTQLSVL.

The gene calls are TRBV4-1 and TRBJ1-4; TRBD1 might be the D (6 bases). The germline V gene has CDR1 MGHRA and CDR2 YSYEKL. Trimming took 0 bases from V and 7 from J, leaving 21 bases between them. The CDR3 runs to 18 residues. As DNA, the CDR3 is TGCGCCAGCAGCCAAGATTCCTTTCCAGGGGAGGGTGGTGAAAAACTGTTTTTT. Protein product: CASSQDSFPGEGGEKLFF.

This sequence joins TRBV28 and TRBJ1-4; weak D call: TRBD1 (5 bases). V was clipped by 6 bases and J by 0 bases, with 8 bases between them. CDR1 MDHEN and CDR2 SYDVKM come from the germline V gene. This CDR3 has 14 amino acids. CDR3 residues: CASRDSATNEKLFF. The CDR3 nucleotides read TGTGCCAGCAGAGACAGCGCAACTAATGAAAAACTGTTTTTT.

The rearrangement uses TRBV2 and TRBJ2-7; TRBD1 matches 8 bases. This CDR3 has 15 amino acids. The germline CDR1 and CDR2 sequences are SNHLY and FYNNEI. Trimming removed 6 bases from V and 4 bases from J; junction bases left unmatched: 11. CDR3 amino acids: CASSPSGTGLYEQYF. In DNA form, the CDR3 reads TGTGCCAGCAGCCCGTCCGGGACAGGCCTATACGAGCAGTACTTC.

The V call is TRBV2, the J call TRBJ1-2; the D is unclear. V was trimmed by 2 bases and J by 2 bases, leaving 6 bases between them. Per the germline V gene, CDR1 is SNHLY and CDR2 is FYNNEI. The CDR3 loop spans 13 amino acids. CDR3 DNA: TGTGCCAGCAGTGAAAACGGGAACTATGGCTACACCTTC. Amino acids: CASSENGNYGYTF.

V is TRBV19 and J is TRBJ2-1; 7 nucleotides agree with TRBD2. Trimming at V came to 7 bases and at J to 7 bases, leaving 19 bases not matched to a gene. CDR1 is LNHDA, CDR2 SQIVND, per germline (reference sequence). This CDR3 is 17 amino acids long. The CDR3 nucleotides read TGTGCCAGTAAAAAATCCCACTCGGCGGGAGTCGGTAATGAGCAGTTCTTC. Protein product: CASKKSHSAGVGNEQFF.

A word on this clone: This sample includes further DNA sequences coding for the same CDR3. This sequence joins TRBV29-1 and TRBJ1-2; no firm D call. Per the germline V gene, CDR1 is SQVTM and CDR2 is ANQGSEA. This CDR3 contains 12 residues. The V end was cut by 3 bases, the J end by 4 bases, with 9 bases between. The CDR3 DNA is TGCAGCGTTGATGGCAGACTCTATGGCTACACCTTC. Encoded protein: CSVDGRLYGYTF.

The genes are TRBV28 and TRBJ2-5; perhaps TRBD1 as D (5 bases). There are 15 residues in the CDR3. The germline V gene has CDR1 MDHEN and CDR2 SYDVKM. The V end was cut by 5 bases, the J end by 5 bases, with 18 bases between. This CDR3 is CASSIDSWARETQYF. CDR3 DNA sequence: TGTGCCAGCAGTATAGACAGTTGGGCTAGGGAGACCCAGTACTTC. Drawing the rest from reference TRBV28 and TRBJ2-5, the complete variable domain is DVKVTQSSRYLVKRTGEKVFLECVQDMDHENMFWYRQDPGLGLRLIYFSYDVKMKEKGDIPEGYSVSREKKERFSLILESASTNQTSMYLCASSIDSWARETQYFGPGTRLLVL.

CDR3 sequence: CASSLVIAGSNSYNEQFF. CDR3 sequence (DNA): TGTGCCAGCAGCTTAGTAATAGCGGGAAGCAACTCCTACAATGAGCAGTTCTTC. The rearrangement uses TRBV7-8 and TRBJ2-1; 8 nucleotides line up with TRBD2. This CDR3 has 18 residues. Per germline, CDR1 SGHVS and CDR2 FQNEAQ. The V gene end was trimmed by 1 base and the J gene end by 0 bases; junction bases not matched to a gene: 8. Drawing the rest from reference TRBV7-8 and TRBJ2-1, the complete variable domain is GAGVSQSPRYKVAKRGQDVALRCDPISGHVSLFWYQQALGQGPEFLTYFQNEAQLDKSGLPSDRFFAERPEGSVSTLKIQRTQQEDSAVYLCASSLVIAGSNSYNEQFFGPGTRLTVL.

J is TRBJ2-1 and V is TRBV4-2; D unclear. This CDR3 spans 15 amino acids. Deletions cut 4 bases from V and 8 bases from J, with 18 bases between. CDR1 and CDR2 from the germline V gene are LGHNA and YNFKEQ. The CDR3 here is CASSPKITGSHEQFF. Here the CDR3 DNA reads TGTGCCAGCAGCCCCAAGATTACCGGGTCCCATGAGCAGTTCTTC.

V is TRBV27 and J is TRBJ2-3, with 8 bases that match TRBD2. The germline CDR1 and CDR2 sequences are MNHEY and SMNVEV (reference sequence). V trimming: 3 bases; J trimming: 0 bases; junction bases outside the gene matches: 8. This CDR3 spans 17 amino acids. As DNA, the CDR3 is TGTGCCAGCAGTTTCCGGGGGGGCCGGACCAGCACAGATACGCAGTATTTT. Encoded protein: CASSFRGGRTSTDTQYF.

J is TRBJ1-3 and V is TRBV7-3, with no clear D. This CDR3 contains 16 residues. The V gene's germline CDR1 is SGHTA and CDR2 FQGTGA. Deletions cut 3 bases from V and 0 bases from J, with 12 bases between. CDR3 sequence: CASSLTDFTSGNTIYF. CDR3 coding DNA: TGTGCCAGCAGCTTGACGGACTTCACCTCTGGAAACACCATATATTTT.

The rearrangement uses TRBV6-1 and TRBJ2-7; 7 bases map to TRBD1. There are 12 residues in the CDR3. The junction had 6 bases not matched to a gene; V was cut back by 1 base and J by 12 bases. The germline V gene encodes CDR1 MNHNS and CDR2 SASEGT. In DNA, the CDR3 is TGTGCCAGCAGTGAAGAGGACAGGAGTAGGTACTTC. Translated, it gives CASSEEDRSRYF.

The rearrangement links TRBV5-4 to TRBJ2-4; 7 nucleotides line up with TRBD2. In germline, CDR1 is SGHNT, CDR2 YYREEE (reference sequence). Trimming took 0 bases from V and 7 from J; bases not matched to a gene: 4. This CDR3 is 14 amino acids long. CDR3 protein: CASSLDGGGNIQYF. The CDR3 nucleotides are TGTGCCAGCAGCTTGGATGGGGGAGGGAACATTCAGTACTTC.

The V gene is TRBV6-5, the J gene TRBJ2-3, with a possible D match to TRBD2 (5 bases). The CDR3 spans 14 residues. V gave up 2 bases and J gave up 4 bases, with 10 bases separating them. Germline V gives CDR1 MNHEY, CDR2 SVGAGI. The CDR3 bases are TGTGCCAGCAGTTACGCTAGGGAGTCAGATACGCAGTATTTT. Protein product: CASSYARESDTQYF.

The genes are TRBV7-6 and TRBJ1-1, with 7 positions matching TRBD1. Unmatched junction bases numbered 7, after V lost 5 bases and J lost 1 base. The CDR3 is 15 amino acids. Germline V lookup: CDR1 SGHVS, CDR2 FNYEAQ. CDR3 nucleotide sequence: TGTGCCAGCAGCCCCACCCGGACAGGGAACACTGAAGCTTTCTTT. Residues: CASSPTRTGNTEAFF.

The count of this clone is one. The genes are TRBV7-6 and TRBJ2-7; 7 bases map to TRBD2. With 6 bases clipped from V and 2 bases from J, the junction kept 1 base outside the gene matches. This CDR3 comprises 12 residues. In germline, CDR1 is SGHVS, CDR2 FNYEAQ. CDR3 in DNA: TGTGCCAGCAGGGGGGGGACCTACGAGCAGTACTTC. Its protein product is CASRGGTYEQYF.

As regards this clone: Mismatch with germline at one junction end may stem from a read error. The chain has TRBV4-1 and TRBJ2-7; 7 nucleotides match TRBD2. The length of the CDR3 is 13 residues. Germline V gene sequence: CDR1 MGHRA, CDR2 YSYEKL. CDR3 DNA: TGCGCCAGCAGCCAAGATTTGCGGGGGATTGGGGACTTC. Translation: CASSQDLRGIGDF.

This clone was seen only once. The chain combines TRBV11-2 with TRBJ1-2; D is undetermined. The CDR3 covers 13 residues. V lost 1 base to trimming and J lost 8 bases, with 11 bases between them. Germline V gene lookup returns CDR1 SGHAT and CDR2 FQNNGV. This chain's CDR3 is CASSLGGSWGYTF. CDR3 nucleotide sequence: TGTGCCAGCAGCTTAGGAGGGTCATGGGGCTACACCTTC.

The chain employs TRBV27 and TRBJ2-3, with 9 positions matching TRBD2. The trim removed 6 bases at V and 6 bases at J, leaving 10 bases unmatched. This CDR3 has 15 amino acids. Per germline, CDR1 MNHEY and CDR2 SMNVEV (reference sequence). This CDR3 reads CASSPRRGGRDTQYF. Written as DNA, the CDR3 is TGTGCCAGCAGCCCTAGGCGGGGGGGCCGGGATACGCAGTATTTT.

The chain uses TRBV15 and TRBJ1-4; D not certain. Germline lookup yields CDR1 LNHNV and CDR2 YYDKDF (reference sequence). The CDR3 extends over 13 amino acids. The V gene lost 3 bases and the J gene lost 14 bases, with 16 bases spanning the gap. CDR3 DNA sequence: TGTGCCACCAGCAGGACAACATCCCGAGGGCTGTTTTTT. This codes for CATSRTTSRGLFF.

This clone appeared a single time. This chain joins TRBV19 and TRBJ2-7; D unclear. This CDR3 comprises 14 residues. CDR1 LNHDA and CDR2 SQIVND come from the germline V gene (reference sequence). Deletions cut 5 bases from V and 0 bases from J, with 11 bases between. The CDR3 sequence is CASSAGPSSYEQYF. CDR3 DNA: TGTGCCAGTAGTGCCGGTCCGAGCTCCTACGAGCAGTACTTC. Based on the CDR3 plus reference TRBV19 and TRBJ2-7, the full variable domain is DGGITQSPKYLFRKEGQNVTLSCEQNLNHDAMYWYRQDPGQGLRLIYYSQIVNDFQKGDIAEGYSVSREKKESFPLTVTSAQKNPTAFYLCASSAGPSSYEQYFGPGTRLTVT.

The chain links TRBV18 to TRBJ2-5; the match to TRBD2 covers 7 bases. The CDR3 runs 14 residues. V shed 4 bases, J shed 0 bases, and the junction held 2 bases outside the gene matches. Germline V CDR1 and CDR2: KGHSH, LQKENI. Here the CDR3 DNA reads TGTGCCAGCTCACTGACTAGCAACCAAGAGACCCAGTACTTC. Translation: CASSLTSNQETQYF.

This chain uses TRBV19 with TRBJ2-1; 7 positions match TRBD1. The length of the CDR3 is 15 residues. Germline V gene data show CDR1 as LNHDA and CDR2 as SQIVND (reference sequence). Losses at the gene ends were 7 bases for V and 0 bases for J; bases not matched to a gene: 6. The chain's CDR3 is CASKIGTASYNEQFF. For the CDR3, the DNA is TGTGCCAGTAAGATCGGGACAGCCTCCTACAATGAGCAGTTCTTC.

This clone was picked up one time. The J gene is TRBJ2-5, the V gene TRBV9; tentatively, D is TRBD1 (6 bases). The CDR3 is 14 amino acids. V was shortened by 0 bases and J by 4 bases, with 10 bases between the two germline ends. Germline V gene sequence: CDR1 SGDLS, CDR2 YYNGEE. CDR3 DNA sequence: TGTGCCAGCAGCGTAGAGGGGGTCGCAGAGACCCAGTACTTC. The encoded protein is CASSVEGVAETQYF.

The chain recombines TRBV29-1 with TRBJ2-2, with TRBD2 matching over 8 bases. The CDR3 extends over 13 amino acids. The germline V gene encodes CDR1 SQVTM and CDR2 ANQGSEA. The CDR3 DNA reads TGCAGTTCTGCGGGGGGCGACACCGGGGAGCTGTTTTTT. This gives the protein CSSAGGDTGELFF.

This clone appeared once. This chain connects TRBV4-2 to TRBJ2-7; D might be TRBD1 (6 bases). V was trimmed by 3 bases and J by 7 bases, leaving 13 bases between them. Germline V lookup: CDR1 LGHNA, CDR2 YNFKEQ. The CDR3 contains 13 residues. Written as DNA, the CDR3 is TGTGCCAGCAGCCACCTGGGGGCTAGAGAGCAGTACTTC. Its protein is CASSHLGAREQYF.